The 7 T cell receptor beta chains given below trace back to one sample, sequenced in a study of HIV-infected patients and healthy controls. Around 500 ng RNA was reverse transcribed with alpha and beta constant-region primers. Separate chain-specific third strand synthesis with multiplexing indices produced the alpha and beta libraries. TCRdb re-called the 5' RACE reads through MiXCR, storing one row per CDR3 protein. Among 9,500 to 15,000 distinct CDR3 sequences listed, roughly 9.5% were seen once. Whole blood was used without fractionation, so all unsorted peripheral T cells were included. This specimen was blood, taken before antiretroviral therapy. The source is an adult with HIV infection. The donor label of this sample is uncertain.

The chain has TRBV2 and TRBJ1-2; D unresolved. The V end lost 4 bases, the J end lost 3 bases, and 3 bases lay between the germline ends. Per the germline V gene, CDR1 is SNHLY and CDR2 is FYNNEI. The CDR3 contains 11 residues. The CDR3 coding sequence is TGTGCCAGCAGTGGACACTATGGCTACACCTTC. Protein sequence: CASSGHYGYTF.

This clonotype has at least ten counts. The chain combines TRBV12-3 or TRBV12-4 with TRBJ1-1; TRBD1 is a possible D gene (5 bases). Trimming removed 6 bases from V and 5 bases from J, with 13 bases in between. The CDR3 contains 13 residues. This CDR3 reads CASSPGPGTEAFF. In DNA form, the CDR3 reads TGTGCCAGCAGCCCTGGCCCAGGGACTGAAGCTTTCTTT.

The table lists this clonotype with many counts. V gene TRBV2 combines with J gene TRBJ2-1, with TRBD2 as a possible D gene (5 bases). The CDR3 covers 16 residues. The ends were cut back, 5 bases at V and 0 bases at J, with 14 bases in the middle. Germline CDR1 is SNHLY and CDR2 is FYNNEI. CDR3 DNA: TGTGCCAGCAGTCCCTGGGTAGGGAGCTCCTACAATGAGCAGTTCTTC. It yields the protein CASSPWVGSSYNEQFF. The full variable domain, rest sourced from reference TRBV2 and TRBJ2-1, is EPEVTQTPSHQVTQMGQEVILRCVPISNHLYFYWYRQILGQKVEFLVSFYNNEISEKSEIFDDQFSVERPDGSNFTLKIRSTKLEDSAMYFCASSPWVGSSYNEQFFGPGTRLTVL.

The sample holds many counts of this clonotype. The rearrangement joins TRBV19 to TRBJ2-1, with 7 bases matching TRBD1. The CDR3 consists of 17 residues. Trimming removed 2 bases from V and 0 bases from J; junction bases left unmatched: 7. Germline V gene lookup returns CDR1 LNHDA and CDR2 SQIVND (reference sequence). In DNA form, the CDR3 reads TGTGCCAGTAGTATACGGGGACAGTTCCTCTCCTACAATGAGCAGTTCTTC. Its protein is CASSIRGQFLSYNEQFF. Based on the CDR3 plus reference TRBV19 and TRBJ2-1, the full variable domain is DGGITQSPKYLFRKEGQNVTLSCEQNLNHDAMYWYRQDPGQGLRLIYYSQIVNDFQKGDIAEGYSVSREKKESFPLTVTSAQKNPTAFYLCASSIRGQFLSYNEQFFGPGTRLTVL.

This clonotype is termed medium-sized. J is TRBJ2-3 and V is TRBV4-1; unclear D gene. Trimming left V 3 bases short and J 3 bases short, with 4 bases between. From germline, CDR1 is MGHRA and CDR2 YSYEKL. CDR3 size: 12 residues. This CDR3 is CASSHNTDTQYF. For the CDR3, the DNA is TGCGCCAGCAGCCATAATACAGATACGCAGTATTTT.

This clonotype is medium-sized by share. This chain connects TRBV15 to TRBJ1-4; D gene ambiguous. The CDR3 is 14 amino acids. With 5 bases removed from V and 7 bases from J, the gap between germline ends came to 14 bases. From germline, CDR1 is LNHNV and CDR2 YYDKDF (reference sequence). The CDR3 sequence is CATSRQRATEKLFF. The DNA of the CDR3 is TGTGCCACCAGCCGCCAGCGGGCCACTGAAAAACTGTTTTTT.

On this clonotype: This may come from a read error, since a much larger clone is one base off. V and J are TRBV3-1 and TRBJ2-2, with D hard to call. The CDR3 spans 13 residues. CDR1 is LGHDT, CDR2 YNNKEL, per germline (reference sequence). In DNA form, the CDR3 reads TGTGCCAGCTGCCAGACTTACACCGGGGAGCTGTTTTTT. Protein product: CASCQTYTGELFF.